Below, one T cell receptor (beta chain) is given with its context. The antigen this receptor binds is unknown. Per-base qualities were not stored, and no clone one base away is much larger. This sample was taken from a study of vaccination effects on CD4 cells after COVID-19 (dated by TCRdb to between 2021 and 2022). General notes on the study: To identify antigen-specific CD4+ T cell clonotypes by their expansion, the ViraFEST assay first stimulated PBMC with viral peptide pools and then applied TCR sequencing. Across the study, the median time from the second dose to post-vaccine sampling was 72 days (range 14 to 241). Over 1.5 million PBMC per well were cultured with approximately 10 ug/ml peptides in IMDM containing 5% human AB serum, roughly 9.5 IU/ml IL-2 and gentamicin. The study compared SARS-CoV-2 spike-specific CD4+ TCR repertoires before and after mRNA vaccination in COVID-19 convalescent patients and infection-naive vaccine recipients. The full study included some 10 COVID-19 convalescent patients and several SARS-CoV-2-naive healthy vaccine recipients. In the study, cultures from other donors were sequenced using the Oncomine TCR Beta short-read assay on an Illumina iSeq 100. What the study reported, not specific to this receptor: Both infection-induced and vaccine-induced clones contracted markedly at late post-vaccination timepoints, which is consistent with waning T cell responses. Among healthy vaccine recipients, nearly all vaccine-induced clones were SARS-CoV-2 mono-reactive, and just 1 of 255 was cross-reactive with common cold coronaviruses. Only a small number of convalescent patients were included, and no early post-infection timepoints were available, which limited the study.

Via the germline V gene (reference sequence), CDR1 is MNHEY and CDR2 SMNVEV. Taken from cysteine to phenylalanine, the CDR3 has 17 residues. The entry retains the CDR3 DNA only, 51 bases that are in frame from base 1. The trim is 0 bases for V and 4 bases for J, with a gap of 18 bases between the germline ends. After roughly 11 days of culture, CD4+ T cells were isolated with the EasySep CD4+ T cell isolation kit. Participants received two doses of either the BNT162b2 or the mRNA-1273 mRNA SARS-CoV-2 vaccine. Negative nucleocapsid antibody results before and after vaccination confirmed that the healthy vaccine recipients had no prior SARS-CoV-2 infection. Half of the culture medium was replaced with fresh IL-2-containing medium on days 3 and 7. Unless noted otherwise, every peptide stimulation condition was cultured in triplicate wells. Using Ficoll-Paque Plus gradient centrifugation, PBMC were separated from whole blood and then either used fresh or cryopreserved at -140C. The QIAamp micro DNA kit was used to extract genomic DNA from the cultured CD4+ T cells.

Libraries were built with the immunoSEQ multiplex PCR assay. DNA from the cultured, isolated CD4+ T cells was subjected to TCR beta CDR3 sequencing. The published analysis was carried out like this. Non-productive TCR sequences were removed and reads were trimmed to the CDR3 region, keeping CDR3s of at least 7 amino acids. The MANAFEST web app was used to identify antigen-specific clonotypes by comparing expansion in peptide wells with expansion in reference cultures. For clones to be considered positive, expansion at FDR<0.05 versus reference and all other wells, an odds ratio above 5, and a frequency above 0.1% in two replicate wells were required. A clonotype was defined as cross-reactive if the clonotype was significantly expanded both in SARS-CoV-2 spike wells and in at least one common cold coronavirus spike condition. Using the stringdist R package, CDR3 similarity was measured by Levenshtein distance, and unrooted trees were constructed with ape in R 3.6.1. Entries here come from immuneACCESS through TCRdb and include only in-frame sequences with V and J called. Some clones fail to appear in such tables; in the studies checked, an unresolved V gene covers under half of the shortfall, and the cause of the remainder is unknown. The V and J calls and clone size are taken from that table; D and trimming were inferred from the DNA. The table for this sample lists 70,000 or so clones; roughly four fifths of them were counted only once. The biggest ten clones account for roughly 2.3% of the sample.

The specimen was CD4+ T cells from PBMCs cultured without peptide, collected after COVID-19 vaccination. Recombination connected TRBV27 to TRBJ1-2, and possibly TRBD1, on 6 matching bases. The receptor's source is a human donor who received a COVID-19 vaccine. This receptor has the CDR3 CASSLSFYRATSYGYTF. The nucleotide sequence is given as TGTGCCAGCAGTTTATCCTTCTACAGGGCAACCAGCTATGGCTACACCTTC.